This T cell receptor (beta chain) was sequenced during a study of tumor-infiltrating lymphocytes in primary liver carcinoma. For the study at large: Enrolled patients were male and female, aged 30 to 69 years. Findings and limits, study-wide: The top-250-clone fraction was significantly higher in tumors than in blood (p = 0.039).

In regard to this clonotype: Its antigen is unknown.

Researchers generated TCR beta cDNA from about 500 ng of total RNA, relying on a constant-region primer. TCR beta libraries came from three nested multiplex PCR rounds using slightly modified ARM-PCR. Rounds one and two of PCR, each of 10 cycles, were primed with TRBV1-TRBV30 forward primers and a C-beta reverse primer. One entry per CDR3 protein, called by TCRdb with MiXCR from the multiplex PCR reads. The sample includes 110,000 or so distinct CDR3 sequences, approximately 80% of them seen just once. Trimming took off 10 bases at V and 1 base at J, with 22 bases between the two ends. Germline V lookup: CDR1 MDHEN, CDR2 SYDVKM. The CDR3 runs 16 residues. Investigators took RNA and DNA out together from 20-30 mg of unsorted bulk tissue.

The chain carries TRBV28 and TRBJ2-5; TRBD2 might be the D (6 bases). The source material was liver tumor tissue from sampling region 3. Stated subset: tumor region T3, left-lateral pole. The TCR was taken from a middle-aged man with primary liver carcinoma and hepatitis B virus infection. CDR3 sequence: CANNPSPGRSQETQYF. CDR3 DNA: TGTGCCAACAACCCATCACCGGGGAGGAGCCAAGAGACCCAGTACTTC.